The 24 T cell receptor beta chains below all came from one sample that was sequenced in a study of blood T cell repertoires in COVID-19. Clones were read by immunoSEQ multiplex PCR, and TCRdb kept only the in-frame ones, dropping some. The sample yields around 200,000 clones, nearly 90% seen once. Sequencing was done on a sample of peripheral blood. These receptors were taken from a woman aged 18-29 years who had recovered from COVID-19.

This clone occurred once. The genes are TRBV19 and TRBJ1-5, with D hard to call. The V end was cut by 2 bases, the J end by 4 bases, with 12 bases between. Germline CDR1 and CDR2: LNHDA and SQIVND (reference sequence). The CDR3 loop spans 15 amino acids. CDR3 loop: CASSISFRGNQPQHF. The CDR3 bases are TGTGCCAGTAGTATAAGTTTTCGCGGGAATCAGCCCCAGCATTTT.

About this clone itself: At one end the junction does not follow the germline gene, possibly because of a read error. The V call is TRBV10-3, the J call TRBJ2-3, with D uncertain. The CDR3 contains 12 residues. The germline V gene has CDR1 ENHRY and CDR2 SYGVKD. In nucleotides, the CDR3 is TGTGCCATCGGTGAAGTGGGCGATACGCAGTATTTT. It is translated as CAIGEVGDTQYF.

This chain uses TRBV3-1 (or the pseudogene TRBV3-2) with TRBJ2-7; TRBD2 matches 7 bases. The ends lost 6 bases at V and 7 bases at J; junction bases unmatched: 9. The CDR3 is 13 residues long. The germline V gene encodes CDR1 LGHDT and CDR2 YNNKEL (reference sequence). The CDR3 reads CASSSGPIREQYF. The CDR3, as DNA: TGTGCCAGCAGTAGCGGGCCCATCCGGGAGCAGTACTTC.

The chain couples TRBV9 to TRBJ2-7; D call uncertain. This CDR3 is built from 14 residues. CDR1 is SGDLS and CDR2 is YYNGEE in the germline V gene. V lost 0 bases to trimming and J lost 3 bases, with 10 bases between them. CDR3 coding DNA: TGTGCCAGCAGCGTAGCTACCACAGACTACGAGCAGTACTTC. Translating gives CASSVATTDYEQYF.

This chain uses TRBV25-1 with TRBJ2-1; 8 bases map to TRBD2. This CDR3 spans 15 amino acids. After removal of 3 bases from V and 4 bases from J, the junction contained 5 bases not matched to a gene. CDR1 and CDR2 (germline): MGHDK, SYGVNS. The CDR3 nucleotides read TGTGCCAGCAGTGACCGGGGGGGCGGGTACAATGAGCAGTTCTTC. It yields the protein CASSDRGGGYNEQFF.

DNA for the CDR3: TGTGCCAGCAGCGTCGCAAGCGGGACTAGCGGAGACTACGAGCAGTACTTC. Translation: CASSVASGTSGDYEQYF. The chain links TRBV9 to TRBJ2-7, with 11 bases matching TRBD2. This CDR3 is built from 17 residues. The V gene's germline CDR1 is SGDLS and CDR2 YYNGEE. V dropped 2 bases and J dropped 3; count of bases not matched to a gene: 10.

The V gene is TRBV14, the J gene TRBJ2-7, with D possibly being TRBD1 (5 bases). The CDR3 contains 13 residues. V was clipped by 6 bases and J by 4 bases, with 13 bases between them. Germline V gives CDR1 SGHDN, CDR2 FVKESK. Here the CDR3 reads CASSLGAKYEQYF. The CDR3 nucleotides are TGTGCCAGCAGTCTAGGGGCTAAATACGAGCAGTACTTC.

The chain joins TRBV5-1 to TRBJ2-1; TRBD2 matches at 8 bases. Germline trimming cut 4 bases from V and 3 bases from J; bases unmatched to any gene: 9. CDR3 length equals 16 residues. CDR1 and CDR2 from the germline V gene are SGHRS and YFSETQ. The CDR3 is CASSHGGSGVYNEQFF. The CDR3 nucleotides are TGCGCCAGCAGCCACGGGGGTAGCGGGGTCTACAATGAGCAGTTCTTC.

This rearrangement joins TRBV5-4 to TRBJ2-1; 9 bases map to TRBD2. After removal of 0 bases from V and 7 bases from J, the junction contained 5 bases not matched to a gene. The germline V gene has CDR1 SGHNT and CDR2 YYREEE (reference sequence). This CDR3 spans 15 amino acids. CDR3 coding DNA: TGTGCCAGCAGCTTGGAAGCGGGAGGAATGAATGAGCAGTTCTTC. This gives the protein CASSLEAGGMNEQFF. The entire variable domain, with the rest obtained from reference TRBV5-4 and TRBJ2-1, is as follows: ETGVTQSPTHLIKTRGQQVTLRCSSQSGHNTVSWYQQALGQGPQFIFQYYREEENGRGNFPPRFSGLQFPNYSSELNVNALELDDSALYLCASSLEAGGMNEQFFGPGTRLTVL.

This chain uses TRBV5-1 with TRBJ1-5; the D gene is possibly TRBD1 (6 bases). The CDR3 is 13 amino acids. Between the trimmed V and J ends, which lost 4 bases and 7 bases, there was a span of 12 bases. The germline V gene encodes CDR1 SGHRS and CDR2 YFSETQ. CDR3 protein: CASSQNGQQPQHF. The CDR3 nucleotides are TGCGCCAGCAGCCAGAATGGACAGCAGCCCCAGCATTTT. The complete variable domain, with remaining parts taken from reference TRBV5-1 and TRBJ1-5, reads KAGVTQTPRYLIKTRGQQVTLSCSPISGHRSVSWYQQTPGQGLQFLFEYFSETQRNKGNFPGRFSGRQFSNSRSEMNVSTLELGDSALYLCASSQNGQQPQHFGDGTRLSIL.

This clone was seen once. The chain carries TRBV6-4 and TRBJ1-2; 9 bases are a match to TRBD1. CDR1 MRHNA and CDR2 SNTAGT come from the germline V gene. The CDR3 extends over 15 amino acids. V trimming: 2 bases; J trimming: 7 bases; junction bases outside the gene matches: 8. Here the CDR3 reads CASSDMPGTGLGYTF. CDR3 nucleotide sequence: TGTGCCAGCAGTGACATGCCGGGGACAGGGCTTGGCTACACCTTC.

The V call is TRBV7-6, the J call TRBJ1-3, with D possibly TRBD1 on 6 matching bases. Germline assignment: CDR1 SGHVS and CDR2 FNYEAQ. V lost 5 bases to trimming and J lost 10 bases, with 18 bases between them. This CDR3 comprises 14 residues. The CDR3 sequence: CASSPRQVSSTIYF. CDR3 bases: TGTGCCAGCAGCCCTCGACAGGTTTCCTCTACCATATATTTT.

This chain uses TRBV9 with TRBJ2-5; D might be TRBD2 (6 bases). This CDR3 spans 16 amino acids. Germline CDR1 SGDLS, CDR2 YYNGEE. Deletions cut 0 bases from V and 2 bases from J, with 14 bases between. The CDR3 coding sequence is TGTGCCAGCAGCGTAGAGGCGCTAGCGACACAAGAGACCCAGTACTTC. It is translated as CASSVEALATQETQYF.

This chain joins TRBV19 and TRBJ2-1; 8 bases line up with TRBD1. The V segment lost 1 base and the J segment 4 bases; nucleotides outside the gene matches: 3. The CDR3 is 15 residues long. Germline CDR1 and CDR2: LNHDA and SQIVND (reference sequence). The CDR3 sequence: CASSIAGGVYNEQFF. In DNA form, the CDR3 reads TGTGCCAGTAGTATAGCAGGGGGCGTTTACAATGAGCAGTTCTTC.

V is TRBV10-1 and J is TRBJ1-1, with TRBD1 matching 8 bases. CDR1 is WNHNN, CDR2 SYGVQD, per germline (reference sequence). V was clipped by 0 bases and J by 3 bases; unmatched bases: 9. This CDR3 comprises 17 residues. The CDR3 region is CASSESGQGATDTEAFF. In nucleotides, the CDR3 is TGCGCCAGCAGTGAGTCGGGGCAGGGGGCTACGGACACTGAAGCTTTCTTT.

This rearrangement joins TRBV4-1 to TRBJ2-1; TRBD2 matches at 8 bases. Looked up from germline, CDR1 is MGHRA and CDR2 is YSYEKL. V dropped 0 bases and J dropped 9; count of bases not matched to a gene: 10. The CDR3 totals 16 residues. CDR3 coding DNA: TGCGCCAGCAGCCAAGATGCAGGACTAGCCGTTGGTGAGCAGTTCTTC. Translated, it gives CASSQDAGLAVGEQFF.

The chain is built from TRBV12-3 or TRBV12-4 and TRBJ1-2; 11 bases map to TRBD1. The CDR3 runs to 13 residues. V dropped 5 bases and J dropped 8; count of bases not matched to a gene: 4. CDR3 region: CASSPWTGGGYTF. CDR3 DNA sequence: TGTGCCAGCAGTCCATGGACAGGGGGCGGCTACACCTTC.

This clone is a singleton in its sample. The genes are TRBV15 and TRBJ2-7; 8 bases line up with TRBD2. The length of the CDR3 is 15 residues. The germline V gene has CDR1 LNHNV and CDR2 YYDKDF (reference sequence). Trimming cost V 5 bases and J 5 bases; bases outside gene matches: 11. Here the CDR3 DNA reads TGTGCCACCAGCTCCCGAAGCGGGAGTCGACACGAGCAGTACTTC. Protein product: CATSSRSGSRHEQYF.

The rearrangement joins TRBV19 to TRBJ2-7, with D uncertain. The germline CDR1 and CDR2 sequences are LNHDA and SQIVND (reference sequence). The CDR3 totals 12 residues. V dropped 5 bases and J dropped 2 bases, with 7 bases sitting between them. The CDR3 sequence is CASSGGTYEQYF. CDR3 bases: TGTGCCAGTAGTGGCGGAACCTACGAGCAGTACTTC.

The V and J genes are TRBV7-9 and TRBJ2-1, with D perhaps matching TRBD1 (5 bases). Germline CDR1 SEHNR, CDR2 FQNEAQ (reference sequence). V was shortened by 8 bases and J by 2 bases, with 10 bases between the two germline ends. The CDR3 has 13 residues. In nucleotides, the CDR3 is TGTGCCAGCGGGGCTGGAGCCTACAATGAGCAGTTCTTC. It codes for CASGAGAYNEQFF. The whole variable domain, remainder taken from reference TRBV7-9 and TRBJ2-1, is DTGVSQNPRHKITKRGQNVTFRCDPISEHNRLYWYRQTLGQGPEFLTYFQNEAQLEKSRLLSDRFSAERPKGSFSTLEIQRTEQGDSAMYLCASGAGAYNEQFFGPGTRLTVL.

The chain's CDR3 is CASTNNGQQEKLFF. CDR3 DNA: TGTGCCAGCACCAACAATGGACAGCAAGAAAAACTGTTTTTT. The chain uses TRBV3-1 (or the pseudogene TRBV3-2) and TRBJ1-4; possibly TRBD1 for D (6 bases). Trimming removed 7 bases from V and 8 bases from J, with 17 bases in between. This CDR3 has 14 amino acids. Germline V lookup: CDR1 LGHDT, CDR2 YNNKEL (reference sequence).

This chain joins TRBV7-2 and TRBJ2-1; 13 bases fit TRBD2. V dropped 4 bases and J dropped 4; count of bases not matched to a gene: 4. This CDR3 comprises 16 residues. Germline V gene lookup returns CDR1 SGHTA and CDR2 FQGNSA. The CDR3, as DNA: TGTGCCAGCAGCTCAATGACTAGCGGGAGGTACAATGAGCAGTTCTTC. This translates into CASSSMTSGRYNEQFF.

This chain joins TRBV6-6 and TRBJ1-1; D unclear. The germline V and J ends were trimmed by 6 bases and 3 bases, with 8 bases remaining between them. Germline values: CDR1 MNHNY, CDR2 SVGAGI (reference sequence). This CDR3 spans 12 amino acids. The CDR3 sequence is CASSPSHTEAFF. The CDR3 DNA follows: TGTGCCAGCAGCCCTTCCCACACTGAAGCTTTCTTT.

CDR3 nucleotide sequence: TGTGCCAGCAGCCAAGAAGGCTTGGGGAGTGGGATGAATGAGCAGTTCTTC. Residues: CASSQEGLGSGMNEQFF. V usage is TRBV13 and J usage is TRBJ2-1; weak D call: TRBD2 (5 bases). Trimming stripped 5 bases from V and 7 bases from J, with 24 bases between. CDR3 length: 17 amino acids. Germline-derived CDR1 and CDR2 are PRHDT and FYEKMQ (reference sequence).